The 15 T cell receptor beta chains given below trace back to one sample, sequenced in a study of metastatic and nonmetastatic thyroid tumors. Each patient came to thyroid surgery without any prior treatment (of any kind). TCRdb used MiXCR to call clones anew from the PCR reads. This sample yields just over 20,000 clones, of which 15% to 19% are seen a single time; 19% belongs to the top ten. The sequenced material came from blood. The receptors stem from a female donor with papillary thyroid cancer or a benign thyroid nodule (not recorded which). Some clones in this sample may be carry-over from other donors' samples.

By its share, this clone is medium-sized. This chain connects TRBV6-5 to TRBJ1-3, with TRBD1 identical over 7 bases. The ends lost 2 bases at V and 0 bases at J; junction bases unmatched: 7. Germline CDR1 and CDR2: MNHEY and SVGAGI. CDR3 length equals 17 residues. CDR3 nucleotides: TGTGCCAGCAGTTACCCCGTGGACAGGATCTCTGGAAACACCATATATTTT. This gives the protein CASSYPVDRISGNTIYF.

This clone was detected ten times or more. This chain uses TRBV7-9 with TRBJ1-4; TRBD1 aligns across 9 bases. V was clipped by 4 bases and J by 8 bases; unmatched bases: 8. Germline lookup yields CDR1 SEHNR and CDR2 FQNEAQ (reference sequence). This CDR3 is built from 15 residues. The CDR3 bases are TGTGCCAGCAGCTATTACGGGACAGGGCAAGAAAAACTGTTTTTT. This translates into CASSYYGTGQEKLFF.

A remark on this clone: The junction differs from germline at one of its ends, possibly a read error. V is TRBV27 and J is TRBJ1-1; unclear D gene. The CDR3 has 14 residues. Germline assignment: CDR1 MNHEY and CDR2 SMNVEV (reference sequence). CDR3 DNA sequence: TGTGCCAGCAGTTTAGAGTGGGCTGGAACTGAAGCCTTCTTT. Its translation: CASSLEWAGTEAFF.

This clone was counted many times. V is TRBV20-1 and J is TRBJ2-7; weak D call: TRBD1 (6 bases). Germline V gives CDR1 DFQATT, CDR2 SNEGSKA (reference sequence). Trimming took off 0 bases at V and 4 bases at J, with 10 bases between the two ends. This CDR3 is 13 amino acids long. The DNA for the CDR3 is TGCAGTGCTAGAGAGGGGGCCCTGTACGAGCAGTACTTC. This translates into CSAREGALYEQYF.

This clone was recorded many times. V and J are TRBV10-3 and TRBJ2-6; possibly TRBD1 for D (5 bases). Germline loops: CDR1 ENHRY, CDR2 SYGVKD. The CDR3 has 18 amino acids. With 0 bases removed from V and 4 bases from J, the gap between germline ends came to 16 bases. CDR3 nucleotide sequence: TGTGCCATCAGTGAGTCGGACATTCGTATGATAGGGGCCAACGTCCTGACTTTC. Protein: CAISESDIRMIGANVLTF.

This clone was seen more than once but under ten times. This rearrangement joins TRBV6-1 to TRBJ1-6, with no clear D. V shed 0 bases and J shed 10 bases, with 4 bases lying between them. In germline, CDR1 is MNHNS, CDR2 SASEGT. The CDR3 has 12 amino acids. The CDR3 loop reads CASSEARSPLHF. The CDR3 nucleotides read TGTGCCAGCAGTGAAGCGCGCTCACCCCTCCACTTT.

This clone was observed many times. The gene calls are TRBV9 and TRBJ1-6, with D perhaps matching TRBD1 (6 bases). Germline CDR1 is SGDLS and CDR2 is YYNGEE. This CDR3 has 15 residues. Deletions cut 3 bases from V and 5 bases from J, with 12 bases between. The CDR3 region is CASSEQGTDNSPLHF. For the CDR3, the DNA is TGTGCCAGCAGCGAACAGGGTACCGATAATTCACCCCTCCACTTT. The variable domain in full, with the rest retrieved from reference TRBV9 and TRBJ1-6, is DSGVTQTPKHLITATGQRVTLRCSPRSGDLSVYWYQQSLDQGLQFLIQYYNGEERAKGNILERFSAQQFPDLHSELNLSSLELGDSALYFCASSEQGTDNSPLHFGNGTRLTVT.

V usage is TRBV11-2 and J usage is TRBJ2-1; D not certain. The CDR3 runs 12 residues. Trimming removed 1 base from V and 8 bases from J, with 6 bases in between. The germline CDR1 and CDR2 sequences are SGHAT and FQNNGV. CDR3 coding DNA: TGTGCCAGCAGCTTAGCTTGGGATGAGCAGTTCTTC. As protein: CASSLAWDEQFF. Full variable domain (outside the CDR3, taken from reference TRBV11-2 and TRBJ2-1): EAGVAQSPRYKIIEKRQSVAFWCNPISGHATLYWYQQILGQGPKLLIQFQNNGVVDDSQLPKDRFSAERLKGVDSTLKIQPAKLEDSAVYLCASSLAWDEQFFGPGTRLTVL.

In this sample, this clone is medium-sized. The genes are TRBV6-1 and TRBJ2-1; 13 bases agree with TRBD2. V shed 5 bases, J shed 7 bases, and the junction held 2 bases outside the gene matches. Germline CDR1 and CDR2: MNHNS and SASEGT. There are 14 residues in the CDR3. The CDR3 loop is CASSWTSGRNEQFF. For the CDR3, the DNA is TGTGCCAGCAGTTGGACTAGCGGGAGAAATGAGCAGTTCTTC.

The chain is built from TRBV14 and TRBJ2-1; TRBD2 matches 13 bases. Germline V gene sequence: CDR1 SGHDN, CDR2 FVKESK. Trimming at V came to 5 bases and at J to 7 bases, leaving 11 bases not matched to a gene. The CDR3 has 17 amino acids. CDR3 sequence (DNA): TGTGCCAGCAGCGACGGACTAGCGGGAGAATATAGAAATGAGCAGTTCTTC. Amino acids: CASSDGLAGEYRNEQFF.

This clone was observed many times. The J gene is TRBJ2-3, the V gene TRBV27, with D possibly TRBD2 on 6 matching bases. The V gene lost 9 bases and the J gene lost 1 base, with 23 bases spanning the gap. The CDR3 runs 17 residues. CDR1 is MNHEY, CDR2 SMNVEV, per germline (reference sequence). The CDR3 is CASSRGGVGRGTDTQYF. CDR3 bases: TGTGCCAGTTCTCGGGGCGGGGTAGGAAGGGGCACAGATACGCAGTATTTT.

This clone was seen at least ten times. This chain uses TRBV7-8 with TRBJ1-2, with D hard to call. Deletions cut 5 bases from V and 2 bases from J, with 6 bases between. The CDR3 contains 12 residues. The germline V gene encodes CDR1 SGHVS and CDR2 FQNEAQ. The CDR3 loop reads CASSPGNYGYTF. CDR3 nucleotides: TGTGCCAGCAGCCCGGGGAACTATGGCTACACCTTC.

The sample holds many counts of this clone. The chain carries TRBV20-1 and TRBJ1-2; the match to TRBD1 covers 9 bases. The germline V gene has CDR1 DFQATT and CDR2 SNEGSKA (reference sequence). V was pared by 1 base and J by 3 bases, with 3 bases of the junction left unmatched. The CDR3 sequence is 14 residues long. The CDR3 DNA reads as TGCAGTGCTAGAGTTAGGGACAGGGACTATGGCTACACCTTC. Its translation is CSARVRDRDYGYTF.

This clone was seen repeatedly, ten times or more. The chain has TRBV6-9 and TRBJ2-1, with no clear D. V was clipped by 0 bases and J by 10 bases, with 7 bases between them. The CDR3 extends over 12 amino acids. The germline CDR1 and CDR2 sequences are MNHGY and SVAAGI. The CDR3 region has the DNA TGTGCCAGCAGTTATTCCGTAGGAGAGCAGTTCTTC. Protein: CASSYSVGEQFF.

This clone was recorded at least ten times. J is TRBJ1-1 and V is TRBV29-1; D is perhaps TRBD1 (5 bases). The CDR3 loop spans 12 amino acids. Germline V gives CDR1 SQVTM, CDR2 ANQGSEA. V shed 4 bases and J shed 7 bases, with 13 bases lying between them. The DNA of the CDR3 is TGCAGCGTTGCCCGGGGCGGGGGTGAAGCTTTCTTT. As protein: CSVARGGGEAFF.